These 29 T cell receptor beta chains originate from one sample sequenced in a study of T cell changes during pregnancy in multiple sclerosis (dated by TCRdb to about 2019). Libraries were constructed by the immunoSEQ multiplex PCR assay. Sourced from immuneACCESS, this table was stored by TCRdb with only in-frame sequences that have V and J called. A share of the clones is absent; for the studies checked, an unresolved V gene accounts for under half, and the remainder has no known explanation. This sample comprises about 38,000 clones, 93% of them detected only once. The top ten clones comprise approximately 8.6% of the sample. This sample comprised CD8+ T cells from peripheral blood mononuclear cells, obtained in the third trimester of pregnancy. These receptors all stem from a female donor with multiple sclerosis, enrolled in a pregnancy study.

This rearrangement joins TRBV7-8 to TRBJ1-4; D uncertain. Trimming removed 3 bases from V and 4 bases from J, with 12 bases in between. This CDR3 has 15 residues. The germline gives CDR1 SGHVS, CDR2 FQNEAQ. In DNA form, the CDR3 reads TGTGCCAGCAGCTTTGATCCAGGACTTAATGAAAAACTGTTTTTT. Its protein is CASSFDPGLNEKLFF.

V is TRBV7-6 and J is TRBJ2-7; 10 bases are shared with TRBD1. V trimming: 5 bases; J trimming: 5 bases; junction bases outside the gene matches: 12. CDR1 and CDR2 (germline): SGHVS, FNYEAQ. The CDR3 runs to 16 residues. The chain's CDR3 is CASSLGSGQGRDEQYF. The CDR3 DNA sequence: TGTGCCAGCAGCCTAGGCTCGGGACAGGGGCGCGACGAGCAGTACTTC.

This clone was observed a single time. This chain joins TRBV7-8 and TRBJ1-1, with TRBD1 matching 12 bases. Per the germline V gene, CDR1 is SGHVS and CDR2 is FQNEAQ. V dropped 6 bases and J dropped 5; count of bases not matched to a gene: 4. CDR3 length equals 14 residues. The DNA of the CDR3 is TGTGCCAGCAGTTGGGGACAGGGGGCGACTGAAGCTTTCTTT. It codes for CASSWGQGATEAFF.

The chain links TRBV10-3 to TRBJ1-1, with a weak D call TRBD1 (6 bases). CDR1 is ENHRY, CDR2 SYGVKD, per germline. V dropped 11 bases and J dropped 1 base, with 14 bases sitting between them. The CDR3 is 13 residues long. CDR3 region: CAVQTGTNTEAFF. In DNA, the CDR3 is TGTGCCGTACAAACAGGGACGAACACTGAAGCTTTCTTT.

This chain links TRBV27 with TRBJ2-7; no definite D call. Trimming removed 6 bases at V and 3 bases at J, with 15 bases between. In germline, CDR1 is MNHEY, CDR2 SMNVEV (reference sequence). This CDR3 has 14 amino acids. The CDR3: CASSPGFANYEQYF. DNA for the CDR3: TGTGCCAGCAGCCCCGGGTTCGCCAACTACGAGCAGTACTTC.

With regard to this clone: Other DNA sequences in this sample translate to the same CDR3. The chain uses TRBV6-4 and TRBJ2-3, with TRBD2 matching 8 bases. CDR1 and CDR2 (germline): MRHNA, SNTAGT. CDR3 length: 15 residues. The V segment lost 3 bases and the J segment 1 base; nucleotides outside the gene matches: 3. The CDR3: CASSESSGGTDTQYF. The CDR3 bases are TGTGCCAGCAGTGAGAGTAGCGGGGGCACAGATACGCAGTATTTT.

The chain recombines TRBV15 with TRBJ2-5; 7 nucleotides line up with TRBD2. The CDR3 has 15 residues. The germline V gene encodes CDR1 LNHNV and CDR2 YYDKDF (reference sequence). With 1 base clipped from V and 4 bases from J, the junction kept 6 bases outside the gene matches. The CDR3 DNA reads TGTGCCACCAGCAGAGTTGGAGGGAGGGCAGAGACCCAGTACTTC. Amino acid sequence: CATSRVGGRAETQYF.

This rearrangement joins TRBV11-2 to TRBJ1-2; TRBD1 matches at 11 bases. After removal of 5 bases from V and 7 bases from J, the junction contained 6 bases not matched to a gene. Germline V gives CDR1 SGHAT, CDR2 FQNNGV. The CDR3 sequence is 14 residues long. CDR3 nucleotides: TGTGCCAGCAGCCTAGGGACAGGGGGTCGTGGCTACACCTTC. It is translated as CASSLGTGGRGYTF.

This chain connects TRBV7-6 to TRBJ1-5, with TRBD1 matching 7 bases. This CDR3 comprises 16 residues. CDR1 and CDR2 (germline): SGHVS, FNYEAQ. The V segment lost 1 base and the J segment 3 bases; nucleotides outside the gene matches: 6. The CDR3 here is CASSLEGRGLNQPQHF. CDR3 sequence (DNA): TGTGCCAGCAGCTTAGAGGGAAGGGGGCTCAATCAGCCCCAGCATTTT.

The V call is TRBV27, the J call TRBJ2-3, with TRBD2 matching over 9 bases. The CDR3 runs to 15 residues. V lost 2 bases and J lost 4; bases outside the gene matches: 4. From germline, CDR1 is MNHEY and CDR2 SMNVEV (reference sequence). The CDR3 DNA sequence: TGTGCCAGCAGTTTAGCGGGGGGGAGCGCAGATACGCAGTATTTT. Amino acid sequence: CASSLAGGSADTQYF.

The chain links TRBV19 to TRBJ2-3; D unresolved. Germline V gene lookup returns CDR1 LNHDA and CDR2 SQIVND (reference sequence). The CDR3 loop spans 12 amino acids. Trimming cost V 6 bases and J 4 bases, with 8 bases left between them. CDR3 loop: CASSNFADTQYF. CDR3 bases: TGTGCCAGTAGCAACTTCGCAGATACGCAGTATTTT.

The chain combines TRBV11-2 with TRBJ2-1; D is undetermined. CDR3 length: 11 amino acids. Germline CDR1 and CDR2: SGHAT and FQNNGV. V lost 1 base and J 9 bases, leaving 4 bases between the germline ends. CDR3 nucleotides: TGTGCCAGCAGCTTAGTCGTTGAGCAGTTCTTC. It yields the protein CASSLVVEQFF.

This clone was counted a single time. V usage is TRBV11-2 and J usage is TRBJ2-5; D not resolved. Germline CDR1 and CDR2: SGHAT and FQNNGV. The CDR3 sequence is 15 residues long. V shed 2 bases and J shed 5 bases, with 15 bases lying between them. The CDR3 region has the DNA TGTGCCAGCAGCTTAAGTCTACTGTCCCTCGAGACCCAGTACTTC. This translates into CASSLSLLSLETQYF.

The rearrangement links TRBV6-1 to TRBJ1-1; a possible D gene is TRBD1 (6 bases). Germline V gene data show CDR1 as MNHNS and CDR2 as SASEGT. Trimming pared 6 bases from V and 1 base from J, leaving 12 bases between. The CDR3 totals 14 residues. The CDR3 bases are TGTGCCAGCAGCCGGGGACAAGAGAACACTGAAGCTTTCTTT. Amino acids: CASSRGQENTEAFF.

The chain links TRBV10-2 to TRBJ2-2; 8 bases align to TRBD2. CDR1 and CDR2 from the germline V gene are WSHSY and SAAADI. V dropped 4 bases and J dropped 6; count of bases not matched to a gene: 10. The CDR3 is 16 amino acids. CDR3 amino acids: CASSGGPGGKAGELFF. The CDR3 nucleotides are TGCGCCAGCAGTGGGGGGCCGGGGGGGAAGGCCGGGGAGCTGTTTTTT.

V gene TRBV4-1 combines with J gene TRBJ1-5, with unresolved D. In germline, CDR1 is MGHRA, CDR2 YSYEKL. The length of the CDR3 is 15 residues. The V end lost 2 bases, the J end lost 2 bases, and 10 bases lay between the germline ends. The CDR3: CASSQSIGGNQPQHF. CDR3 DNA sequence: TGCGCCAGCAGCCAATCCATCGGTGGCAATCAGCCCCAGCATTTT.

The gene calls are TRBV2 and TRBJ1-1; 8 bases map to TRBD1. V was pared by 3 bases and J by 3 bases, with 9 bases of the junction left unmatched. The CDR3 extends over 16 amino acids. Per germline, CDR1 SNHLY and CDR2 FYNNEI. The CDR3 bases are TGTGCCAGCAGTGATAGAGGTATGGGACAGGACACTGAAGCTTTCTTT. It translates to CASSDRGMGQDTEAFF.

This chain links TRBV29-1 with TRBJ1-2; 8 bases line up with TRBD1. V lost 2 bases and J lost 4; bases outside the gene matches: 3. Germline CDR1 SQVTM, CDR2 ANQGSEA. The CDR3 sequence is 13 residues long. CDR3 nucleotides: TGCAGCGTTGAATCAGGGGGCGGCTATGGCTACACCTTC. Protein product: CSVESGGGYGYTF.

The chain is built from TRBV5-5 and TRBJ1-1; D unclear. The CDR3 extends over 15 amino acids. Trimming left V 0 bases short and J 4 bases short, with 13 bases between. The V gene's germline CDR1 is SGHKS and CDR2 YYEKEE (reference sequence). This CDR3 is CASSLEWRIATEAFF. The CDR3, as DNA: TGTGCCAGCAGCTTGGAATGGAGGATCGCCACTGAAGCTTTCTTT.

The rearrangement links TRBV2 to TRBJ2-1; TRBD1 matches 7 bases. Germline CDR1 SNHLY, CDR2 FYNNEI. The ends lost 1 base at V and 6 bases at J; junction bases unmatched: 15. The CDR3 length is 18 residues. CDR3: CASSEDGQVDLGGNEQFF. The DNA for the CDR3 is TGTGCCAGCAGTGAAGATGGACAGGTCGACTTAGGAGGCAATGAGCAGTTCTTC. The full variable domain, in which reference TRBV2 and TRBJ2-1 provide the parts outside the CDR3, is EPEVTQTPSHQVTQMGQEVILRCVPISNHLYFYWYRQILGQKVEFLVSFYNNEISEKSEIFDDQFSVERPDGSNFTLKIRSTKLEDSAMYFCASSEDGQVDLGGNEQFFGPGTRLTVL.

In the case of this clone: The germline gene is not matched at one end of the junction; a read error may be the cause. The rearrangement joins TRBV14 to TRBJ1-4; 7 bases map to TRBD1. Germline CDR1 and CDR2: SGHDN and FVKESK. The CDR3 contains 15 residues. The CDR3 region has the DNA TGTGCCAGCAGCCCCCGGGACAGACAACATGAACAACTGTTTTTT. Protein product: CASSPRDRQHEQLFF.

CDR3 DNA: TGTGCCATCCCTACCTCCGGGACAGGGGTCAATGAGCAGTTCTTC. Encoded protein: CAIPTSGTGVNEQFF. V gene TRBV30 combines with J gene TRBJ2-1, with 10 bases matching TRBD1. Germline V gene lookup returns CDR1 GTSNPN and CDR2 SVGIG (reference sequence). CDR3 length: 15 amino acids. With 8 bases clipped from V and 6 bases from J, the junction kept 13 bases outside the gene matches.

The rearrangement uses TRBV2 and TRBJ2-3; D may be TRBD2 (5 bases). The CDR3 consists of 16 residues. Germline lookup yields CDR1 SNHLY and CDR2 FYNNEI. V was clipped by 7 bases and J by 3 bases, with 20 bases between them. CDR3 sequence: CASTLPREGRTDTQYF. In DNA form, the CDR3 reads TGTGCCAGCACCCTGCCTAGGGAAGGGAGAACAGATACGCAGTATTTT.

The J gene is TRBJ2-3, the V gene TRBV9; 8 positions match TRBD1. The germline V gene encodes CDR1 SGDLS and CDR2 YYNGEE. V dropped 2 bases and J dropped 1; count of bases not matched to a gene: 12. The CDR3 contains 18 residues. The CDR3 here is CASSVYPQTGAGTDTQYF. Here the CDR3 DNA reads TGTGCCAGCAGCGTTTATCCTCAGACAGGGGCGGGCACAGATACGCAGTATTTT.

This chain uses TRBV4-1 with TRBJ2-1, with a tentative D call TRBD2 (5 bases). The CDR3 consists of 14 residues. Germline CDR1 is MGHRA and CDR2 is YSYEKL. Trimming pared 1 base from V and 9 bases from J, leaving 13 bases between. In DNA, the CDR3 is TGCGCCAGCAGCCAAGTTGGGGAGTTCGCTGAGCAGTTCTTC. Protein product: CASSQVGEFAEQFF.

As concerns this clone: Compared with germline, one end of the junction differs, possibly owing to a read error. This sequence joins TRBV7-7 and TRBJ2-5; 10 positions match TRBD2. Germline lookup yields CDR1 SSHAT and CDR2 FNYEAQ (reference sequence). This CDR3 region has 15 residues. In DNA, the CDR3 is TGTGCTAGCAGCTCAACTAGCGGGGTAGGGGAGACCCAGTACTTC. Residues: CASSSTSGVGETQYF.

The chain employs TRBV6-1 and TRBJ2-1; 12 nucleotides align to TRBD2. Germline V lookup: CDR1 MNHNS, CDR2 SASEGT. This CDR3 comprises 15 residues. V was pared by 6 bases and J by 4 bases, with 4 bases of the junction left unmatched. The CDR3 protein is CASSWTSGEYNEQFF. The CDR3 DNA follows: TGTGCCAGCAGCTGGACTAGCGGGGAGTACAATGAGCAGTTCTTC.

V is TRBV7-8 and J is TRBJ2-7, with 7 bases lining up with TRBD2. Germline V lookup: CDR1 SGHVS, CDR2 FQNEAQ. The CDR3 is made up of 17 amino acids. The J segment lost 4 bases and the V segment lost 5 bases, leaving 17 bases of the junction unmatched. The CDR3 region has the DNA TGTGCCAGCAGCCGCCCGATCGGGGGGAAGAGCCAATACGAGCAGTACTTC. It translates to CASSRPIGGKSQYEQYF.

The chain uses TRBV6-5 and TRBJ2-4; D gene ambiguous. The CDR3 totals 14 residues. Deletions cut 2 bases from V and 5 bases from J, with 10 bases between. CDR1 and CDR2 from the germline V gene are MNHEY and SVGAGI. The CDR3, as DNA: TGTGCCAGCAGTTACGACGCCGGAGAAAACATTCAGTACTTC. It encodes CASSYDAGENIQYF.